Reported below is one T cell receptor (beta chain). Its antigen is not identified. These data belong to a study of identifying expanded T cells in peripheral blood. Broader study findings: Differentially abundant clones: around 1.2 between replicates, approximately 16 at 2 to 3 weeks, around 20 at four. Approximately two-week clone count variance significantly increased as total template count grew.

Using immunoSEQ multiplex PCR, the repertoire was profiled, and TCRdb retains in-frame clones only, with some absent. The sample lists roughly 90,000 clones, approximately 81% occurring once. During the collection period, no donor immune events like infections were recorded. The CDR3 is 13 amino acids. CDR1 and CDR2 from the germline V gene are SGHTA and FQGNSA. With 5 bases clipped from V and 4 bases from J, the junction kept 4 bases outside the gene matches. The specimen sequenced was blood. This sequence was found in a person aged 18-69 years in good health. The rearrangement links TRBV7-2 to TRBJ1-1, with TRBD1 matching over 7 bases. In DNA form, the CDR3 reads TGTGCCAGCAGCCCTCAGGGGGGCACTGAAGCTTTCTTT. This encodes CASSPQGGTEAFF. Complete variable domain (other parts from reference TRBV7-2 and TRBJ1-1): GAGVSQSPSNKVTEKGKDVELRCDPISGHTALYWYRQSLGQGLEFLIYFQGNSAPDKSGLPSDRFSAERTGGSVSTLTIQRTQQEDSAVYLCASSPQGGTEAFFGQGTRLTVV.